The 22 T cell receptor beta chains given below trace back to one sample, sequenced in a study of blood T cell repertoires in COVID-19. Sequenced by immunoSEQ multiplex PCR; TCRdb stores in-frame clones only, minus some. The profile covers 450,000 to 500,000 clones, with around nine tenths appearing a single time and around 7.9% taken by the ten largest. Sequencing input: PBMCs or T cells enriched from blood (not recorded which). The receptors stem from a woman aged 55-70 years who had recovered from COVID-19.

The chain couples TRBV5-4 to TRBJ2-3, with D tentatively TRBD1 (5 bases). This CDR3 is built from 14 residues. Trimming removed 1 base at V and 8 bases at J, with 14 bases between. Germline V gives CDR1 SGHNT, CDR2 YYREEE (reference sequence). This CDR3 is CASSLTGPRATQYF. The CDR3 DNA follows: TGTGCCAGCAGCTTGACAGGACCTAGGGCTACGCAGTATTTT.

The V call is TRBV30, the J call TRBJ1-2, with D perhaps TRBD1 (6 bases). The germline CDR1 and CDR2 sequences are GTSNPN and SVGIG (reference sequence). This CDR3 spans 13 amino acids. V gave up 0 bases and J gave up 3 bases, with 8 bases separating them. As DNA, the CDR3 is TGTGCCTGGAGTGTTCAGGGGTACTATGGCTACACCTTC. It encodes CAWSVQGYYGYTF.

J is TRBJ1-1 and V is TRBV11-3; no definite D call. Germline CDR1 and CDR2: SGHNT and YENEEA. Trimming shortened V by 0 bases and J by 1 base, and 12 bases separated the two germline ends. This CDR3 has 16 amino acids. The CDR3 reads CASSLDLAQPNTEAFF. As DNA, the CDR3 is TGTGCCAGCAGCTTAGATTTGGCACAGCCGAACACTGAAGCTTTCTTT. Looking up the rest from reference TRBV11-3 and TRBJ1-1 gives the full variable domain: EAGVVQSPRYKIIEKKQPVAFWCNPISGHNTLYWYLQNLGQGPELLIRYENEEAVDDSQLPKDRFSAERLKGVDSTLKIQPAELGDSAVYLCASSLDLAQPNTEAFFGQGTRLTVV.

The rearrangement uses TRBV7-9 and TRBJ2-7; D is ambiguous. Trimming pared 6 bases from V and 5 bases from J, leaving 8 bases between. The CDR3 consists of 11 residues. Germline-derived CDR1 and CDR2 are SEHNR and FQNEAQ (reference sequence). The CDR3 bases are TGTGCCAGCAGTCGCCAGAACGAGCAGTACTTC. It specifies CASSRQNEQYF.

The V and J genes are TRBV7-2 and TRBJ1-2; 7 nucleotides match TRBD1. This CDR3 contains 13 residues. Looked up from germline, CDR1 is SGHTA and CDR2 is FQGNSA. V lost 4 bases, J lost 4 bases, and 3 bases stayed unmatched. CDR3: CASSSGQIYGYTF. CDR3 in DNA: TGTGCCAGCAGCTCGGGACAGATCTATGGCTACACCTTC.

The V call is TRBV24-1, the J call TRBJ2-5, with 7 bases fitting TRBD1. The CDR3 runs to 15 residues. Germline V gene data show CDR1 as KGHDR and CDR2 as SFDVKD. Trimming took 1 base from V and 2 from J; bases not matched to a gene: 3. This CDR3 reads CATSDLKDRQETQYF. The CDR3 DNA reads as TGTGCCACCAGTGATTTAAAGGACAGGCAAGAGACCCAGTACTTC.

This chain links TRBV19 with TRBJ2-7, with D possibly being TRBD2 (5 bases). V was trimmed by 5 bases and J by 2 bases, leaving 13 bases between them. The CDR3 loop spans 14 amino acids. Germline CDR1 and CDR2: LNHDA and SQIVND (reference sequence). CDR3 region: CASSRGVGTYEQYF. The CDR3 DNA follows: TGTGCCAGTAGTCGGGGTGTAGGAACCTACGAGCAGTACTTC.

This clone was counted a single time. V usage is TRBV3-1 (or the pseudogene TRBV3-2) and J usage is TRBJ2-7, with TRBD2 matching over 13 bases. The CDR3 is made up of 16 amino acids. The V gene end was trimmed by 4 bases and the J gene end by 7 bases; junction bases not matched to a gene: 10. CDR1 LGHDT and CDR2 YNNKEL come from the germline V gene (reference sequence). Written as DNA, the CDR3 is TGTGCCAGCAGCCGATCACTAGCGGGGGGGCCGCGGGAGCAGTACTTC. Protein: CASSRSLAGGPREQYF.

V usage is TRBV2 and J usage is TRBJ1-1, with 11 bases aligning to TRBD1. This CDR3 is built from 15 residues. CDR1 is SNHLY and CDR2 is FYNNEI in the germline V gene. J was trimmed by 0 bases and V by 6 bases; bases with no gene match: 3. CDR3 sequence reads: CASRDRGLMNTEAFF. The CDR3 bases are TGTGCCAGCAGGGACAGGGGGCTGATGAACACTGAAGCTTTCTTT.

The V call is TRBV7-2, the J call TRBJ2-7; TRBD1 is a possible D gene (6 bases). V shed 5 bases and J shed 3 bases, with 11 bases lying between them. Germline CDR1 is SGHTA and CDR2 is FQGNSA. CDR3 length: 13 residues. CDR3 sequence reads: CASSQDRHYEQYV. CDR3 nucleotides: TGTGCCAGCAGCCAAGACAGGCACTACGAGCAGTACGTC.

The V gene is TRBV10-3, the J gene TRBJ1-5; tentative D call: TRBD1 (6 bases). V was clipped by 6 bases and J by 6 bases, with 12 bases between them. This CDR3 has 13 amino acids. CDR1 is ENHRY and CDR2 is SYGVKD in the germline V gene. The CDR3 bases are TGTGCCATCAGGCAGGGGCTGGGTCAGCCCCAGCATTTT. Amino acid sequence: CAIRQGLGQPQHF.

The chain couples TRBV10-3 to TRBJ2-4; TRBD1 might be the D (6 bases). CDR3 length: 13 residues. The germline gives CDR1 ENHRY, CDR2 SYGVKD. Trimming removed 2 bases from V and 8 bases from J, with 10 bases in between. The CDR3 reads CAISENREDIQYF. DNA for the CDR3: TGTGCCATCAGTGAGAACAGGGAAGACATTCAGTACTTC.

The chain has TRBV18 and TRBJ1-1; tentatively, D is TRBD1 (6 bases). V lost 2 bases, J lost 4 bases, and 11 bases lay in between. Germline V CDR1 and CDR2: KGHSH, LQKENI. The length of the CDR3 is 14 residues. This CDR3 reads CASSPIGQRTEAFF. The CDR3 DNA sequence: TGTGCCAGCTCACCAATAGGACAGCGCACTGAAGCTTTCTTT.

This chain links TRBV12-5 with TRBJ1-1; D possibly corresponds to TRBD1 (5 bases). The CDR3 consists of 13 residues. V lost 6 bases and J 4 bases, leaving 12 bases between the germline ends. The germline gives CDR1 LGHNT, CDR2 FRNRAP. CDR3: CASGSSGGTEAFF. CDR3 sequence (DNA): TGTGCTAGTGGCTCCTCCGGGGGCACTGAAGCTTTCTTT.

Comment on this clone: Other nucleotide sequences from this sample produce the same CDR3. The chain joins TRBV5-1 to TRBJ2-7, with 8 nucleotides matching TRBD1. V lost 4 bases to trimming and J lost 3 bases; unmatched junction nucleotides: 3. CDR3 length: 13 amino acids. Germline values: CDR1 SGHRS, CDR2 YFSETQ. The CDR3 coding sequence is TGCGCCAGCAGCCTAGGGACAGGCTACGAGCAGTACGTC. This codes for CASSLGTGYEQYV.

The chain carries TRBV6-5 and TRBJ1-4; 11 bases line up with TRBD1. Germline CDR1 and CDR2: MNHEY and SVGAGI. The CDR3 is 15 residues long. Unmatched junction bases numbered 7, after V lost 5 bases and J lost 8 bases. CDR3: CASSRRTGGDEKLFF. Written as DNA, the CDR3 is TGTGCCAGCAGTAGGAGGACAGGGGGCGACGAAAAACTGTTTTTT.

This chain connects TRBV18 to TRBJ1-2, with TRBD1 as a possible D gene (5 bases). The CDR3 is 13 amino acids. Deletions cut 2 bases from V and 14 bases from J, with 18 bases between. Germline values: CDR1 KGHSH, CDR2 LQKENI. CDR3 region: CASSPAENLGGTF. The CDR3 coding sequence is TGTGCCAGCTCACCAGCAGAGAACCTCGGGGGTACCTTC.

This clone has just one count. V gene TRBV10-3 combines with J gene TRBJ2-3, with TRBD1 matching 11 bases. Unmatched junction bases numbered 1, after V lost 6 bases and J lost 2 bases. The CDR3 runs to 14 residues. Per the germline V gene, CDR1 is ENHRY and CDR2 is SYGVKD. The CDR3 nucleotides read TGTGCCATCAGGGGACAGGGGGTCACAGATACGCAGTATTTT. Its translation is CAIRGQGVTDTQYF.

This chain's CDR3 is CASSLDVGSANEKLFF. The CDR3, as DNA: TGCGCCAGCAGCTTGGATGTGGGGAGTGCTAATGAAAAACTGTTTTTT. V and J are TRBV5-1 and TRBJ1-4; D gene unclear. V lost 0 bases to trimming and J lost 3 bases, with 12 bases between them. Germline CDR1 is SGHRS and CDR2 is YFSETQ. The CDR3 has 16 amino acids.

The chain uses TRBV30 and TRBJ1-2; maybe TRBD1 (5 bases). The CDR3 spans 12 residues. CDR1 and CDR2 from the germline V gene are GTSNPN and SVGIG (reference sequence). The ends were cut back, 3 bases at V and 5 bases at J, with 10 bases in the middle. This CDR3 is CAWRKGEYGYTF. CDR3 nucleotide sequence: TGTGCCTGGAGAAAAGGGGAATATGGCTACACCTTC.

This clone was found a few times. The V and J genes are TRBV6-1 and TRBJ1-2; no clear D gene. Trimming stripped 2 bases from V and 4 bases from J, with 8 bases between. Germline CDR1 reads MNHNS; CDR2 reads SASEGT. CDR3 length: 13 residues. In DNA, the CDR3 is TGTGCCAGCAGTGAAATAGGGAGCTATGGCTACACCTTC. It is translated as CASSEIGSYGYTF.

The J gene is TRBJ1-5, the V gene TRBV14, with D uncertain. In germline, CDR1 is SGHDN, CDR2 FVKESK. The CDR3 extends over 15 amino acids. The ends were cut back, 3 bases at V and 5 bases at J, with 14 bases in the middle. CDR3: CASSHRGRFDQPQHF. In nucleotides, the CDR3 is TGTGCCAGCAGCCACCGCGGGCGGTTCGATCAGCCCCAGCATTTT.